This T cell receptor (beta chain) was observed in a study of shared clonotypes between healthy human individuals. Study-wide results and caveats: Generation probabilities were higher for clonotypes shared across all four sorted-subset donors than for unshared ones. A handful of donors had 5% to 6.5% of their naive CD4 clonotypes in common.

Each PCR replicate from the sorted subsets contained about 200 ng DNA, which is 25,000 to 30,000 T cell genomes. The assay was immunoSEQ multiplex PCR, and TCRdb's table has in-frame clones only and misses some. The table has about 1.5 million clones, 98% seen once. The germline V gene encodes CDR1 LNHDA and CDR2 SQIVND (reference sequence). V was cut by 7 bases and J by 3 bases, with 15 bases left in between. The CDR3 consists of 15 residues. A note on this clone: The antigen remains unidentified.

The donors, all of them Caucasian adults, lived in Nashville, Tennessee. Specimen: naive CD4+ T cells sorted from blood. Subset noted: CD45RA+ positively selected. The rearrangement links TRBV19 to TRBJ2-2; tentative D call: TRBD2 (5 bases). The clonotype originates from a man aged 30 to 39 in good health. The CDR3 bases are TGTGCCAGTATAGGTGGCTCGGGGTACACCGGGGAGCTGTTTTTT. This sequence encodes CASIGGSGYTGELFF.